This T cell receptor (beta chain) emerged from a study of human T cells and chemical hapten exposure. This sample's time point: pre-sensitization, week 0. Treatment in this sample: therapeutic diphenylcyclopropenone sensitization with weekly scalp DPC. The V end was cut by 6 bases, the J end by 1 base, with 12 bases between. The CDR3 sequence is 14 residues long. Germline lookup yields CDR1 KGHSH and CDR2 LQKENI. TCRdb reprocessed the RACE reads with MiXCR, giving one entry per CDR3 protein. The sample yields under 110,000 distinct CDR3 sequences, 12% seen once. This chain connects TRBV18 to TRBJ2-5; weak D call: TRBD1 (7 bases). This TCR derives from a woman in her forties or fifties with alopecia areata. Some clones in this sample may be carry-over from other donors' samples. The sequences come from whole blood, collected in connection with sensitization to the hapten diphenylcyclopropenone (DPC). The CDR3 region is CASSAGQTQETQYF. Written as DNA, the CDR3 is TGTGCCAGCTCGGCGGGACAGACCCAAGAGACCCAGTACTTC.